This TCR beta chain was captured by sequencing in a study of T cells in Graves' hyperthyroidism and ophthalmopathy. Notes on the study in general: A 13 V-J model separated ophthalmopathy from stable hyperthyroidism.

This CDR3 comprises 15 residues. Trimming shortened V by 3 bases and J by 5 bases, and 16 bases separated the two germline ends. Regions amplified from RNA transcripts were the TCR beta CDR3 regions. HTBI primers were used for first-round RT-PCR of the TCR CDR3. TCRdb passed the multiplex PCR reads through MiXCR, listing each CDR3 protein once. The sample records a few hundred thousand distinct CDR3 sequences, 15% to 19% being singletons. In regard to this clonotype: Its specificity is not known. A much larger clone is a single base away; this may be a read error.

The sample taken for sequencing was blood. The clonotype was recovered from a woman aged 18-29 years with Graves' hyperthyroidism. The chain is built from TRBV12-3 or TRBV12-4 and TRBJ2-5, with TRBD2 as a possible D gene (6 bases). DNA of the CDR3: TGTGCCAGCAGTTTGACCAGCCTCGGAGGGGAGACCCAGTACTTC. As protein: CASSLTSLGGETQYF.